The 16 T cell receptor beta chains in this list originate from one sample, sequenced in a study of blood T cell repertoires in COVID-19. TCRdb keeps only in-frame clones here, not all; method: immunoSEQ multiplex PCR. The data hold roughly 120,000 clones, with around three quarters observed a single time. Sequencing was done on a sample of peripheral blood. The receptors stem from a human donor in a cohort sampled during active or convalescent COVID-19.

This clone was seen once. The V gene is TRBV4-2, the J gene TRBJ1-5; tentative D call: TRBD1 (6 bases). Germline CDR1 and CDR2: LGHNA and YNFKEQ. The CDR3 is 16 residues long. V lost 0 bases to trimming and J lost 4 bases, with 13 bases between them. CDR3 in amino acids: CASSQDRQGRNQPQHF. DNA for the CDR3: TGTGCCAGCAGCCAAGATAGGCAGGGGAGAAATCAGCCCCAGCATTTT.

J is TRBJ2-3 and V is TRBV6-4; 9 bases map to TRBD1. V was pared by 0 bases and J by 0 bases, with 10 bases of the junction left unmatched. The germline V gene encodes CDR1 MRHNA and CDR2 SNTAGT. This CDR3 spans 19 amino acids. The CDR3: CASSDSGYRGLSSTDTQYF. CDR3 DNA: TGTGCCAGCAGTGACTCAGGGTACAGGGGGCTGAGTAGCACAGATACGCAGTATTTT.

The CDR3 region has the DNA TGTGCCAGCAGCTTGGACAGGGGGCAAATAAATCAGCCCCAGCATTTT. It yields the protein CASSLDRGQINQPQHF. V is TRBV5-5 and J is TRBJ1-5; 9 bases line up with TRBD1. Per germline, CDR1 SGHKS and CDR2 YYEKEE (reference sequence). CDR3 length: 16 amino acids. After removal of 0 bases from V and 4 bases from J, the junction contained 5 bases not matched to a gene.

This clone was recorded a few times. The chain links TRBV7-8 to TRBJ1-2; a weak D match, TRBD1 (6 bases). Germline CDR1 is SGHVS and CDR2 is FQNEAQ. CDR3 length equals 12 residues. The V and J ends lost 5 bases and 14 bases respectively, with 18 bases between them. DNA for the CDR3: TGTGCCAGCAGCCCGCAGGGGAATCAAGGGACCTTC. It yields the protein CASSPQGNQGTF.

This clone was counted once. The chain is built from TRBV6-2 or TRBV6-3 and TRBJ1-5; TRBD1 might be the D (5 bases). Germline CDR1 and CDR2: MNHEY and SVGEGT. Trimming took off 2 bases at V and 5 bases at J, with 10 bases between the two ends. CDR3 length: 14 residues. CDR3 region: CASSYVGPHQPQHF. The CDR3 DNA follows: TGTGCCAGCAGTTACGTGGGGCCCCATCAGCCCCAGCATTTT.

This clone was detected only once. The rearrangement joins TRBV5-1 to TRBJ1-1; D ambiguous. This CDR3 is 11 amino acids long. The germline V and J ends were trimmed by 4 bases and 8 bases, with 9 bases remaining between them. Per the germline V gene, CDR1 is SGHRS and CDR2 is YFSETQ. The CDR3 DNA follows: TGCGCCAGCAGCCGCGGTTTGGAAGCTTTCTTT. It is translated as CASSRGLEAFF.

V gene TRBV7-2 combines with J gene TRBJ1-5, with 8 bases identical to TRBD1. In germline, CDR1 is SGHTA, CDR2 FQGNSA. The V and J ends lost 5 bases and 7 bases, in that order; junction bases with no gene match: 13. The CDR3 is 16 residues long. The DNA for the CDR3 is TGTGCCAGCAGCCCCCTCCCCGGACAGGGAGGACAGCCCCAGCATTTT. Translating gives CASSPLPGQGGQPQHF.

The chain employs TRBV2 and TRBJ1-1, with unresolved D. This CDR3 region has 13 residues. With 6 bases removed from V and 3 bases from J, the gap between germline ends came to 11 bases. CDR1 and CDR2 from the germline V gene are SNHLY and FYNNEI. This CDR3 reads CASSVRRDTEAFF. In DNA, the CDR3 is TGTGCCAGCAGCGTAAGGAGGGACACTGAAGCTTTCTTT.

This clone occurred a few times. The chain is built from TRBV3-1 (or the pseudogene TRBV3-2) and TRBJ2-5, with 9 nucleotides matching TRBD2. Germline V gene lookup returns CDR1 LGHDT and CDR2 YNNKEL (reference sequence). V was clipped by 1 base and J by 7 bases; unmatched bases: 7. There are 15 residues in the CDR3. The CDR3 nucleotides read TGTGCCAGCAGCCAAGGACTAGCGGTGGAACGGACCCAGTACTTC. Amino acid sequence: CASSQGLAVERTQYF.

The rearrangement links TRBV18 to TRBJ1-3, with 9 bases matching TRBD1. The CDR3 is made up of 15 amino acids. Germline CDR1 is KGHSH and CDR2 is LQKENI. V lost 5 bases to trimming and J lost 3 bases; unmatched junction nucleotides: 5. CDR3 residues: CASSSQGAGGNTIYF. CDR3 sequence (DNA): TGTGCCAGCTCATCACAGGGGGCCGGTGGAAACACCATATATTTT.

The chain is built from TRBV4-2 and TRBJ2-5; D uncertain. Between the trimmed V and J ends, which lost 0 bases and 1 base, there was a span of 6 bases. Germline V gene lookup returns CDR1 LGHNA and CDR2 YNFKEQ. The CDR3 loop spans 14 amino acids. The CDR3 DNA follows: TGTGCCAGCAGCCAAGACTACGGCCAAGAGACCCAGTACTTC. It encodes CASSQDYGQETQYF.

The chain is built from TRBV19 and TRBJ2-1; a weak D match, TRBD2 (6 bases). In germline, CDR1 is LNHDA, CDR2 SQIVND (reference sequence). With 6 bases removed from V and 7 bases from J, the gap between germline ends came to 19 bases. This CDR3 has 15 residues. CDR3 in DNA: TGTGCCAGTAGCCTGGGAGGTATGGTACAGAATGAGCAGTTCTTC. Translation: CASSLGGMVQNEQFF.

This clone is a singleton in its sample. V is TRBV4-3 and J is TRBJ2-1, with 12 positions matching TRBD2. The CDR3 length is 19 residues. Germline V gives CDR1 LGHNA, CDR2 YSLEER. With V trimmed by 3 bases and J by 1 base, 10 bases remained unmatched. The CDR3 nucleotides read TGCGCCAGCAGCCAGTTCCCGGCTAGCGGGGGGGGTTCCTACAATGAGCAGTTCTTC. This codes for CASSQFPASGGGSYNEQFF.

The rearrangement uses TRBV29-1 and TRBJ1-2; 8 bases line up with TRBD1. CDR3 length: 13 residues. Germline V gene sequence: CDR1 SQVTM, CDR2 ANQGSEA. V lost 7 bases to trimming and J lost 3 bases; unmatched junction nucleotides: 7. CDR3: CSAQTGVDYGYTF. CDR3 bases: TGCAGCGCCCAGACAGGGGTCGACTATGGCTACACCTTC.

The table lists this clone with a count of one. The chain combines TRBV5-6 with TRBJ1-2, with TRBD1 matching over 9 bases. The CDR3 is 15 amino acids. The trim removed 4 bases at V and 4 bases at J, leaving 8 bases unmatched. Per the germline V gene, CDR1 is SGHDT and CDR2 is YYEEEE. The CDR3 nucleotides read TGTGCCAGCAGCCCGGACAGGGGATGGGCCTATGGCTACACCTTC. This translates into CASSPDRGWAYGYTF.

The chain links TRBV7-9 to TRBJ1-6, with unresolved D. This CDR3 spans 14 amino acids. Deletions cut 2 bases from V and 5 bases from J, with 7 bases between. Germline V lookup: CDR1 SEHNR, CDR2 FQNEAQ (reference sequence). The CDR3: CASSLRYNNSPLHF. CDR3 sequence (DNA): TGTGCCAGCAGCTTACGATACAATAATTCACCCCTCCACTTT.